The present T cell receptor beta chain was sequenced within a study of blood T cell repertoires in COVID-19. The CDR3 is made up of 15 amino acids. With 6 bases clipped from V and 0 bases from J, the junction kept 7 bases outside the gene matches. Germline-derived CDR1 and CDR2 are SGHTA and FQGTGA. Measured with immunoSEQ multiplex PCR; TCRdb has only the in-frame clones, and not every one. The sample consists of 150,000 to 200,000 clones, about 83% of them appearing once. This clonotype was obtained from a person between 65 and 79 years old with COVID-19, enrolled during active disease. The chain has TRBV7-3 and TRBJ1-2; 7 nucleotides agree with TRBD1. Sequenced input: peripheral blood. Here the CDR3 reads CASSSWDSPNYGYTF. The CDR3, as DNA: TGTGCCAGCAGTAGTTGGGACAGCCCTAACTATGGCTACACCTTC.